This TCR beta chain is from a study of glioma-infiltrating T cells after dendritic cell vaccination (dated by TCRdb to 2016 to 2017). About the investigation overall: A cohort of about 15 glioblastoma patients from Phase I and II dendritic cell vaccination trials was included, of whom 9 were newly diagnosed and 6 had recurrent disease. Survival after dendritic cell vaccination was correlated with TCR sequencing metrics, including TIL content and tumor-blood repertoire overlap. To make the vaccine, monocyte-derived dendritic cells were cultured for six to eight days with IL-4 and GM-CSF and then pulsed overnight with autologous tumor lysate. Deep sequencing of TCR beta CDR3 regions was used to quantify tumor-infiltrating lymphocyte content and compare tumor and blood repertoires in dendritic cell-vaccinated glioblastoma patients. Patients received autologous tumor lysate-pulsed dendritic cell vaccination between about 2003 and 2012. Each patient got three intradermal injections of the dendritic cell vaccine, spaced at biweekly intervals, in the arm below the axilla.

The CDR3, from cysteine to phenylalanine, totals 15 residues. The entry retains the CDR3 DNA only, 45 bases that are in frame from base 1. For CDR1 and CDR2, the germline V gene lists SGHTA and FQGNSA. Trimmed from V: 4 bases; trimmed from J: 4 bases; junction bases lacking a gene match: 8. The immunoSEQ assay amplified TCRB CDR3 regions from roughly 2 micrograms of genomic DNA, or from all available DNA when less than that amount was available. The multiplex PCR relied on 60 forward primers for TCR V beta segments and 13 reverse primers for J beta segments. Synthetic control templates were spiked into each sample at limiting dilution to estimate reads per starting template. Reads of 87 bp were generated by sequencing on the Illumina HiSeq System. Per the original workflow: To remove PCR and sequencing errors, closely related sequences were merged with a nearest neighbor algorithm. TCR overlap was measured as the percentage of unique tumor TCR beta sequences also present in the same patient's peripheral blood. What TCRdb holds here is the immuneACCESS table cut down to in-frame rearrangements. Part of the clones is not present; checked against another copy, under half of the missing clones reflect an unresolved V gene, and the others are unexplained. Clone size and V and J calls were adopted from that table, with D and trimming inferred from the DNA. A total of about 82,000 clones appear in this sample, about four fifths of them only once. The ten largest clones capture around 6.5% of the sample.

Comments on this clone: No cognate antigen has been identified for it. No per-base quality is available; no much larger clone lies one base away.

Overall results and qualifications from the work: The cohort was small and heterogeneous, and full blood and tumor sets were available for few patients, with initial-recurrent tumor pairs available for even fewer patients. No direct relationship between TCR clonality and survival was found, suggesting a diverse polyclonal response may matter. The response model built on TCR overlap across three groups was characterized as speculative, with prospective validation still needed. After dendritic cell vaccination, a higher estimated pretreatment TIL content predicted longer time to progression and overall survival.

The time point label for this specimen denotes: after dendritic cell vaccination, including at tumor progression/relapse. Patients were selected for having adequate residual fresh-frozen tumor tissue and more than two years of available survival data. Molecular status otherwise varied across the glioblastoma patients, but none of them carried an isocitrate dehydrogenase mutation. PBMC were collected before vaccination, two weeks after the third vaccination, and at tumor progression if tumor progression occurred. The Qiagen DNeasy Blood extraction Kit was used for extraction of genomic DNA. The V and J segments used are TRBV7-2 and TRBJ2-5, with 8 central nucleotides matching TRBD2. This specimen consisted of blood, obtained after dendritic cell vaccination. The receptor was derived from a human donor with glioblastoma. This receptor carries the CDR3 CASSSPGLGAETQYF. The DNA sequence follows: TGTGCCAGCAGCTCCCCGGGACTAGGCGCAGAGACCCAGTACTTC.